This record looks at one TCR beta chain sequence and its context. The antigen is not known. Generated by immunoSEQ multiplex PCR, the TCRdb table keeps only in-frame clones and is missing some. The repertoire includes 24,000 or so clones, more than 65% of them detected once, and more than 12% sits in the top ten. The CDR3 totals 15 residues. Germline-derived CDR1 and CDR2 are LNHDA and SQIVND (reference sequence). V lost 6 bases and J 1 base, leaving 14 bases between the germline ends. The unexposed donors gave CD4+ T cells in 2011-2018, prior to COVID-19. After about 10 days of culture, CD4+ T cells were isolated. Unexposed-donor CD4+ T cells were probed with SARS-CoV-2 S/N and four cold-coronavirus spikes, cells permitting. Cultures held two million PBMCs per well with about 10 IU/ml IL-2. These data come from a study of CD4 T cells in relation to SARS-CoV-2 and coronaviruses. Study background: TCR beta CDR3s were sequenced after roughly 10-day antigen culture of PBMCs.

Broader study findings: Pre-pandemic and post-infection samples never came from the same donor.

The sequenced material came from CD4+ T cells from PBMCs, cultured in vitro. The genes are TRBV19 and TRBJ2-3; D is ambiguous. The sequence was collected from a human donor in good health. CDR3 loop: CASSRVGLGTDTQYF. The CDR3 nucleotides read TGTGCCAGTAGCCGAGTGGGGTTGGGCACAGATACGCAGTATTTT.